One sample yielded the 9 T cell receptor beta chains listed below, sequenced in a study of technical replicates of blood from a few donors. The table came from immunoSEQ multiplex PCR; TCRdb's copy has only in-frame clones and leaves some out. The data show around 57,000 clones, roughly 94% seen once. Sequences were obtained from T cells isolated from PBMCs. These receptors all come from a human donor in good health.

As regards this clone: Other DNA sequences in the sample encode the same CDR3. The V and J genes are TRBV5-1 and TRBJ2-7; maybe TRBD1 (6 bases). Trimming removed 0 bases at V and 1 base at J, with 11 bases between. CDR3 length: 15 residues. In germline, CDR1 is SGHRS, CDR2 YFSETQ. The CDR3 sequence is CASSLGQGRSYEQYF. CDR3 coding DNA: TGCGCCAGCAGCTTGGGTCAGGGGAGATCCTACGAGCAGTACTTC.

This rearrangement joins TRBV5-1 to TRBJ2-1; 7 nucleotides line up with TRBD1. With 1 base clipped from V and 7 bases from J, the junction kept 8 bases outside the gene matches. The germline CDR1 and CDR2 sequences are SGHRS and YFSETQ. This CDR3 is built from 15 residues. CDR3 coding DNA: TGCGCCAGCAGCTTGAAGACAGGGATGCTTAATGAGCAGTTCTTC. Amino acids: CASSLKTGMLNEQFF.

This chain uses TRBV5-4 with TRBJ2-1; 8 positions match TRBD2. CDR3 length equals 15 residues. The V segment lost 2 bases and the J segment 8 bases; nucleotides outside the gene matches: 9. The germline V gene encodes CDR1 SGHNT and CDR2 YYREEE (reference sequence). The CDR3 DNA is TGTGCCAGCAGCTTAGCGGGGGAGGGAGGAGATGAGCAGTTCTTC. Encoded protein: CASSLAGEGGDEQFF.

J is TRBJ1-4 and V is TRBV7-8, with 11 nucleotides matching TRBD1. The CDR3 covers 15 residues. Unmatched junction bases numbered 6, after V lost 5 bases and J lost 7 bases. CDR1 is SGHVS and CDR2 is FQNEAQ in the germline V gene. CDR3 bases: TGTGCCAGCAGCAACTCCGGGACAGGGGGTGAAAAACTGTTTTTT. This translates into CASSNSGTGGEKLFF.

The genes are TRBV7-9 and TRBJ2-2; 8 bases fit TRBD1. CDR1 is SEHNR, CDR2 FQNEAQ, per germline (reference sequence). J was trimmed by 5 bases and V by 3 bases; bases with no gene match: 8. This CDR3 spans 16 amino acids. In DNA form, the CDR3 reads TGTGCCAGCAGCTTTTATCAGGGGGCAAAAACCGGGGAGCTGTTTTTT. Translating it yields CASSFYQGAKTGELFF.

V gene TRBV28 combines with J gene TRBJ2-5, with D possibly being TRBD2 (5 bases). Deletions cut 3 bases from V and 0 bases from J, with 8 bases between. Germline lookup yields CDR1 MDHEN and CDR2 SYDVKM. This CDR3 spans 14 amino acids. CDR3 loop: CASSFMGDQETQYF. Written as DNA, the CDR3 is TGTGCCAGCAGTTTTATGGGAGACCAAGAGACCCAGTACTTC.

The chain is built from TRBV18 and TRBJ1-4, with 10 nucleotides matching TRBD1. V shed 2 bases, J shed 7 bases, and the junction held 1 base outside the gene matches. Germline lookup yields CDR1 KGHSH and CDR2 LQKENI. This CDR3 comprises 14 residues. This CDR3 is CASSPDRGREKLFF. CDR3 sequence (DNA): TGTGCCAGCTCACCAGACAGGGGGCGTGAAAAACTGTTTTTT.

J is TRBJ2-1 and V is TRBV5-1; D might be TRBD2 (5 bases). The V and J ends lost 0 bases and 7 bases respectively, with 11 bases between them. CDR3 length equals 14 residues. Per germline, CDR1 SGHRS and CDR2 YFSETQ. The CDR3 DNA sequence: TGCGCCAGCAGCTTGGTACTAGATTATAATGAGCAGTTCTTC. The encoded protein is CASSLVLDYNEQFF.

V usage is TRBV16 and J usage is TRBJ2-2, with D unclear. CDR3 length: 16 residues. Trimming removed 2 bases at V and 0 bases at J, with 10 bases between. CDR1 is KGHSY and CDR2 is FQNENV in the germline V gene. The CDR3 nucleotides read TGTGCCAGCAGCCAACGAAGTCTAGCGAACACCGGGGAGCTGTTTTTT. It translates to CASSQRSLANTGELFF.